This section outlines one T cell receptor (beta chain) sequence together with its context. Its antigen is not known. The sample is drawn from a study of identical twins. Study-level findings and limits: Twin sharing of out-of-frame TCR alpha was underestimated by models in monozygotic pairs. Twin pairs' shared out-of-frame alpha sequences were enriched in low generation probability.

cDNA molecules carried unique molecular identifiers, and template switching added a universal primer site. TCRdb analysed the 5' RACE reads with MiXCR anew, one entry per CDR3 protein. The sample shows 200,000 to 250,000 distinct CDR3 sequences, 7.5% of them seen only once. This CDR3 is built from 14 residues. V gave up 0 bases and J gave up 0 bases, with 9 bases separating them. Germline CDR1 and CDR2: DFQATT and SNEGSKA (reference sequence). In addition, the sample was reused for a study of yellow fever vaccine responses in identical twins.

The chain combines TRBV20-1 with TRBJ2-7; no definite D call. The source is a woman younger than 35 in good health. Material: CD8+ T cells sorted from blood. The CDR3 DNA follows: TGCAGTGCTAGAGATCCGGTAAACTCCTACGAGCAGTACTTC. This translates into CSARDPVNSYEQYF.